One and the same sample provided the 6 T cell receptor beta chains below, sequenced in a study of beta chain features in type 1 diabetes. No antigens are known for them. Expressed TCRB transcripts were sequenced because the entire RNA isolate underwent reverse transcription. Method: immunoSEQ multiplex PCR; TCRdb's copy keeps in-frame clones and lacks some. Of 500,000 to 850,000 clones listed, about 14% were seen once; the top ten hold around 0.04%. Overall study findings and caveats: Within each of all four CD4+ subsets, Type 1 diabetes patients had TCRB CDR3s that were moderately but significantly shorter.

The sample taken for sequencing was naive CD4+ T cells from blood. These receptors all come from a young man with type 1 diabetes.

The rearrangement uses TRBV11-2 and TRBJ2-3, with unresolved D. The germline gives CDR1 SGHAT, CDR2 FQNNGV. Trimming removed 2 bases at V and 2 bases at J, with 5 bases between. The CDR3 loop spans 13 amino acids. CDR3: CASSLTYTDTQYF. The CDR3 DNA reads TGTGCCAGCAGCTTAACCTACACAGATACGCAGTATTTT. Filled out from reference TRBV11-2 and TRBJ2-3, the complete variable domain reads EAGVAQSPRYKIIEKRQSVAFWCNPISGHATLYWYQQILGQGPKLLIQFQNNGVVDDSQLPKDRFSAERLKGVDSTLKIQPAKLEDSAVYLCASSLTYTDTQYFGPGTRLTVL.

The table lists this clone with a few counts. The chain links TRBV10-3 to TRBJ1-5; 7 nucleotides agree with TRBD1. Germline values: CDR1 ENHRY, CDR2 SYGVKD. V lost 6 bases, J lost 4 bases, and 6 bases stayed unmatched. This CDR3 region has 14 residues. CDR3 protein: CAISGTAGNQPQHF. CDR3 DNA sequence: TGTGCCATCAGCGGGACAGCCGGTAATCAGCCCCAGCATTTT.

This clone was recorded a few times. The chain joins TRBV4-1 to TRBJ2-7; D is unresolved. The V gene lost 0 bases and the J gene lost 3 bases, with 12 bases spanning the gap. Germline V gene sequence: CDR1 MGHRA, CDR2 YSYEKL. The CDR3 runs to 15 residues. The CDR3 DNA is TGCGCCAGCAGCCAAGAACCTACTTACCTCTACGAGCAGTACTTC. It yields the protein CASSQEPTYLYEQYF.

V and J are TRBV21-1 and TRBJ1-1. TRBV21-1 has pseudogene status. The CDR3 contains 13 residues. CDR3 sequence reads: CAIQHSTETEAFF. The CDR3 bases are TGTGCCATACAACACTCCACGGAGACTGAAGCTTTCTTT.

The chain links TRBV7-2 to TRBJ2-1; 11 bases agree with TRBD2. The CDR3 sequence is 18 residues long. Losses at the gene ends were 5 bases for V and 6 bases for J; bases not matched to a gene: 15. CDR1 and CDR2 (germline): SGHTA, FQGNSA. Here the CDR3 reads CASSAYPGTSGVPNEQFF. The CDR3 DNA reads as TGTGCCAGCAGCGCGTACCCCGGGACTAGCGGAGTACCCAATGAGCAGTTCTTC.

A few counts support this clone. The chain employs TRBV10-3 and TRBJ2-1; the match to TRBD1 covers 8 bases. From germline, CDR1 is ENHRY and CDR2 SYGVKD. The ends lost 6 bases at V and 8 bases at J; junction bases unmatched: 9. This CDR3 has 14 residues. The CDR3 is CAISHFDRGHEQFF. CDR3 sequence (DNA): TGTGCCATCAGCCACTTCGACAGGGGCCATGAGCAGTTCTTC.